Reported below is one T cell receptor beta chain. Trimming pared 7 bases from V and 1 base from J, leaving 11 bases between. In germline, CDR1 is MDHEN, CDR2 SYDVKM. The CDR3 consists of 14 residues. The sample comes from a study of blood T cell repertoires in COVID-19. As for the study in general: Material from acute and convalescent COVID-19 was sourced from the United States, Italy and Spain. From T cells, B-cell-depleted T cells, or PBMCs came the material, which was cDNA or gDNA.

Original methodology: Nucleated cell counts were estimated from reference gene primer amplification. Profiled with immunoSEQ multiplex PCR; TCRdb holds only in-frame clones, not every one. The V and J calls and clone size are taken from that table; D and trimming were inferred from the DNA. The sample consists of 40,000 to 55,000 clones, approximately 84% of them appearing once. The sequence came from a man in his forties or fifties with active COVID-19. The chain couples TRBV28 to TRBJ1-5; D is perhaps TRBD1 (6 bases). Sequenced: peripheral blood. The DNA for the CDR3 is TGTGCCAGCACCCTGACAGGAAGCAATCAGCCCCAGCATTTT. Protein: CASTLTGSNQPQHF.